This T cell receptor beta chain was identified during a study of control samples from healthy donors and cancer patients. Data came from immunoSEQ multiplex PCR; TCRdb stores just in-frame clones and leaves some out. The data show 100,000 to 150,000 clones, 80% to 95% seen once. The V and J ends lost 5 bases and 6 bases, in that order; junction bases with no gene match: 4. The CDR3 is made up of 13 amino acids. Per the germline V gene, CDR1 is MDHEN and CDR2 is SYDVKM. This sequence joins TRBV28 and TRBJ2-1; 7 nucleotides agree with TRBD2. This TCR was sampled from a young man in good health. Sequencing was done on a sample of blood. The CDR3 region is CASSPGLSNEQFF. CDR3 DNA: TGTGCCAGCAGTCCGGGACTAAGCAATGAGCAGTTCTTC.